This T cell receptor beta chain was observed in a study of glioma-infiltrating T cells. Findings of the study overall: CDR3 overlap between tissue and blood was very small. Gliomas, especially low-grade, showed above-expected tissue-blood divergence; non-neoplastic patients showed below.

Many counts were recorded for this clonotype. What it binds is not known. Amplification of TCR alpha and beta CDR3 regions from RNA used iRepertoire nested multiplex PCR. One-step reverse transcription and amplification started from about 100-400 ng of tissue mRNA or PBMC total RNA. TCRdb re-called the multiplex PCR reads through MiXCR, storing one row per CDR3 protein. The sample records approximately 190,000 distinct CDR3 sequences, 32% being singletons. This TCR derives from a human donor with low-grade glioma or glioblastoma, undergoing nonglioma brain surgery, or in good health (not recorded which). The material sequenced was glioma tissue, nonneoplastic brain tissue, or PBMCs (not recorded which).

The CDR3 loop is CASSLSGLATDTQYF. In nucleotides, the CDR3 is TGTGCCAGCAGTTTATCGGGACTAGCAACAGATACGCAGTATTTT. J is TRBJ2-3 and V is TRBV27; 9 bases are a match to TRBD2. The CDR3 is 15 residues long. The ends lost 0 bases at V and 3 bases at J; junction bases unmatched: 1. CDR1 is MNHEY, CDR2 SMNVEV, per germline (reference sequence).